Presented here are 6 T cell receptor beta chains from one specimen sequenced in a study of quantifying T cell responses using KT2 cells (dated by TCRdb to 2016 to 2017). About the full investigation: RNA was DNase-treated and reverse transcribed with TCR alpha and beta constant-region primers, mostly using SuperScript III.

Receptors were amplified or captured by UMI-ligation and nested PCR. Sequenced using an Illumina MiSeq. A single-stranded oligonucleotide bearing the Illumina SP2 sequence and a UMI was ligated to the 3' end of the cDNA with T4 RNA ligase 1. PCR1 was run for 4 cycles (98 degrees C for 15 s, 69 degrees C for 30 s, 72 degrees C for 40 s), and an equimolar mix of RC1.1 and RC1.2, covering TRBC1 and TRBC2, was used as the beta primer. Using fastp at Q25 and MiXCR, TCRdb reprocessed the public reads and kept productive beta chains. Every entry covers one CDR3 protein and lists the most common genes and DNA from its rows. The sample table holds 40,000 to 50,000 distinct CDR3 sequences, of which over 15% were seen once. The top ten clonotypes cover roughly 40% of the sample. The sequencing input was PBMCs spiked with cells of the T cell clone KT2. Receptors were obtained from a human donor.

V is TRBV5-1 and J is TRBJ1-2; D is perhaps TRBD1 (5 bases). Germline-derived CDR1 and CDR2 are SGHRS and YFSETQ. Trimming cost V 0 bases and J 6 bases, with 12 bases left between them. The CDR3 has 14 residues. In DNA, the CDR3 is TGCGCCAGCAGCTTGGAAGGGGTCTGGGATGGCTACACCTTC. It translates to CASSLEGVWDGYTF. Full variable domain (rest looked up from reference TRBV5-1 and TRBJ1-2): KAGVTQTPRYLIKTRGQQVTLSCSPISGHRSVSWYQQTPGQGLQFLFEYFSETQRNKGNFPGRFSGRQFSNSRSEMNVSTLELGDSALYLCASSLEGVWDGYTFGSGTRLTVV.

The J gene is TRBJ2-7, the V gene TRBV6-1; TRBD2 is a possible D gene (6 bases). Germline-derived CDR1 and CDR2 are MNHNS and SASEGT. With 5 bases removed from V and 7 bases from J, the gap between germline ends came to 12 bases. This CDR3 region has 12 residues. The CDR3 DNA follows: TGTGCCAGCAGTACTAGCTATTCTGAGCAGTACTTC. This encodes CASSTSYSEQYF.

This clonotype appeared a few times. The CDR3 spells CSVEPEGYTF. The CDR3 coding sequence is TGCAGCGTTGAACCGGAGGGCTACACCTTC. The chain has TRBV29-1 and TRBJ1-2; D is uncertain. Germline V gene sequence: CDR1 SQVTM, CDR2 ANQGSEA. The CDR3 has 10 amino acids. V lost 2 bases and J 8 bases, leaving 6 bases between the germline ends.

The chain joins TRBV6-2 or TRBV6-3 to TRBJ2-7; D remains unclear. The CDR3 is made up of 11 amino acids. The V and J ends lost 5 bases and 7 bases respectively, with 9 bases between them. Germline assignment: CDR1 MNHEY and CDR2 SVGEGT. This CDR3 reads CASSQPGEQYF. The CDR3 coding sequence is TGTGCCAGCAGTCAGCCCGGGGAGCAGTACTTC.

At least ten counts were recorded for this clonotype. Relative to the germline gene, one junction end is altered; a read error may explain this. The rearrangement uses TRBV12-3 or TRBV12-4 and TRBJ2-7; D might be TRBD1 (5 bases). CDR3 size: 10 residues. CDR3 protein: CAPEQGQSKF. In nucleotides, the CDR3 is TGTGCCCCGGAGCAGGGCCAATCCAAGTTC.

The chain carries TRBV12-3 or TRBV12-4 and TRBJ2-7; TRBD2 matches at 12 bases. V shed 6 bases, J shed 6 bases, and the junction held 6 bases outside the gene matches. CDR3 length: 14 amino acids. The CDR3 sequence is CASRDLAGGPEQYF. DNA of the CDR3: TGTGCCAGCAGGGATCTAGCGGGGGGGCCCGAGCAGTACTTC.